This entry concerns a single T cell receptor (beta chain). This entry belongs to a study of shared T cell receptors in the human thymus. Sequencing used immunoSEQ multiplex PCR; TCRdb keeps in-frame clones, though not all of them. The table has approximately 760,000 clones, around 85% seen once. The CDR3 has 17 amino acids. V was pared by 4 bases and J by 0 bases, with 16 bases between. Looked up from germline, CDR1 is SSHAT and CDR2 is FNYEAQ (reference sequence). The sample also formed part of further work on human thymus T cells. This second report adds: Resections from corrective heart surgery provided thymus tissue. Both thymic and peripheral blood repertoires showed apparently biased V and J usage.

What was sequenced was thymocytes. The rearrangement joins TRBV7-7 to TRBJ1-5; possibly TRBD1 for D (6 bases). The TCR was taken from a girl under three years old with a congenital heart defect. The DNA for the CDR3 is TGTGCCAGCAGCTCCCGACAGGCCGTAAATAGCAATCAGCCCCAGCATTTT. It is translated as CASSSRQAVNSNQPQHF.